One and the same sample provided the 32 T cell receptor beta chains below, sequenced in a study of control samples from healthy donors and cancer patients. This table comes from immunoSEQ multiplex PCR, and its TCRdb copy is limited to in-frame clones, with some not included. The sample holds roughly 98,000 clones; 85% to 95% are singletons and the top ten take 8%. Sequenced: blood. The source of these receptors is a man younger than 35 in good health.

The rearrangement uses TRBV10-3 and TRBJ1-6, with a weak D call TRBD1 (5 bases). CDR3 length: 14 amino acids. The V end lost 2 bases, the J end lost 9 bases, and 11 bases lay between the germline ends. CDR1 and CDR2 from the germline V gene are ENHRY and SYGVKD. CDR3 coding DNA: TGTGCCATCAGTGAGACAGGTACGGGTTCACCCCTCCACTTT. Amino acids: CAISETGTGSPLHF.

The chain carries TRBV28 and TRBJ2-1; possible D gene TRBD1, 5 bases. Germline V gives CDR1 MDHEN, CDR2 SYDVKM. The CDR3 contains 14 residues. V dropped 1 base and J dropped 7 bases, with 11 bases sitting between them. The CDR3 DNA reads as TGTGCCAGCAGTTTATCTCCAGGGAAGAATGAGCAGTTCTTC. This translates into CASSLSPGKNEQFF.

The rearrangement joins TRBV9 to TRBJ1-3; 7 bases line up with TRBD1. V lost 4 bases and J lost 0; bases outside the gene matches: 10. The CDR3 runs 17 residues. Germline V CDR1 and CDR2: SGDLS, YYNGEE. In DNA, the CDR3 is TGTGCCAGCAGCCTTGAACAGGGGCCAAGCTCTGGAAACACCATATATTTT. This encodes CASSLEQGPSSGNTIYF.

The J gene is TRBJ1-4, the V gene TRBV3-1 (or the pseudogene TRBV3-2); no definite D call. The CDR3 is 15 residues long. In germline, CDR1 is LGHDT, CDR2 YNNKEL (reference sequence). Deletions cut 4 bases from V and 8 bases from J, with 17 bases between. The DNA for the CDR3 is TGTGCCAGCAGCCCCTTCGCGTCGCCAGGCGAAAAACTGTTTTTT. Translation gives CASSPFASPGEKLFF.

The rearrangement links TRBV6-5 to TRBJ2-7; no reliable D call. The CDR3 loop spans 12 amino acids. Germline CDR1 and CDR2: MNHEY and SVGAGI. Trimming removed 10 bases at V and 0 bases at J, with 10 bases between. CDR3 loop: CATSRSSYEQYF. The CDR3 DNA follows: TGTGCCACATCTCGGAGCTCCTACGAGCAGTACTTC.

The chain employs TRBV5-6 and TRBJ2-1; D is ambiguous. The CDR3 has 15 amino acids. V gave up 0 bases and J gave up 4 bases, with 11 bases separating them. Germline assignment: CDR1 SGHDT and CDR2 YYEEEE. CDR3 protein: CASSLGMVGYNEQFF. In DNA form, the CDR3 reads TGTGCCAGCAGCTTGGGGATGGTGGGGTACAATGAGCAGTTCTTC.

V and J are TRBV3-1 (or the pseudogene TRBV3-2) and TRBJ1-2; D gene uncertain. Trimming left V 1 base short and J 7 bases short, with 4 bases between. Germline loops: CDR1 LGHDT, CDR2 YNNKEL (reference sequence). This CDR3 comprises 11 residues. The CDR3 region has the DNA TGTGCCAGCAGCCAAGGACCTGGCTACACCTTC. This translates into CASSQGPGYTF.

The V and J genes are TRBV12-3 or TRBV12-4 and TRBJ2-7; D possibly matches TRBD1 or TRBD2 (5 bases each). The CDR3 is 12 amino acids. Trimming pared 8 bases from V and 5 bases from J, leaving 13 bases between. CDR3 coding DNA: TGTGCCAGCGGGGGAAAGGGGAACGAGCAGTACTTC. It specifies CASGGKGNEQYF.

The rearrangement uses TRBV30 and TRBJ2-7; a weak D match, TRBD1 (5 bases). The CDR3 runs 13 residues. V was pared by 0 bases and J by 7 bases, with 13 bases between. Germline-derived CDR1 and CDR2 are GTSNPN and SVGIG (reference sequence). For the CDR3, the DNA is TGTGCCTGGAGTGTACTCAGGGCAGAGGAGCAGTACTTC. This sequence encodes CAWSVLRAEEQYF.

A note on this clone: Sequence at one end of the junction differs from germline and may be a read error. The rearrangement uses TRBV7-9 and TRBJ1-1, with D possibly TRBD1 on 5 matching bases. Per germline, CDR1 SEHNR and CDR2 FQNEAQ (reference sequence). This CDR3 contains 11 residues. The CDR3 region is CASSLAGEPEF. The CDR3 DNA reads TGTGCCAGCAGCTTGGCGGGGGAGCCGGAATTT.

The chain carries TRBV12-3 or TRBV12-4 and TRBJ2-2, with D possibly TRBD2 on 6 matching bases. The CDR3 totals 10 residues. The ends were cut back, 8 bases at V and 11 bases at J, with 9 bases in the middle. CDR3 nucleotides: TGTGCCAGCTGGAGGGGCGAGCTGTTTTTT. The encoded protein is CASWRGELFF.

The chain uses TRBV13 and TRBJ2-1, with 14 nucleotides matching TRBD2. Germline CDR1 is PRHDT and CDR2 is FYEKMQ (reference sequence). Trimming removed 5 bases from V and 10 bases from J; junction bases left unmatched: 10. The CDR3 is made up of 16 amino acids. The CDR3, as DNA: TGTGCCAGCAGCCTCACACCGGGACTAGCGGGGGAGGAGCAGTTCTTC. Residues: CASSLTPGLAGEEQFF.

The chain uses TRBV7-2 and TRBJ1-2; D call uncertain. With 5 bases removed from V and 8 bases from J, the gap between germline ends came to 21 bases. Per the germline V gene, CDR1 is SGHTA and CDR2 is FQGNSA. This CDR3 has 15 residues. The CDR3 coding sequence is TGTGCCAGCAGCCCGGACTCATCTCTACTGGGAGGCTACACCTTC. Protein product: CASSPDSSLLGGYTF.

V is TRBV14 and J is TRBJ2-3; D perhaps matches TRBD2 (6 bases). Germline V CDR1 and CDR2: SGHDN, FVKESK. Trimming shortened V by 1 base and J by 1 base, and 12 bases separated the two germline ends. The CDR3 totals 16 residues. In nucleotides, the CDR3 is TGTGCCAGCAGCCAAGGGAGGGCCTCGGGCACAGATACGCAGTATTTT. It specifies CASSQGRASGTDTQYF.

CDR3 DNA sequence: TGTGCCAGCACCTCAAAGGCAGGGATGAACACTGAAGCTTTCTTT. It encodes CASTSKAGMNTEAFF. The chain uses TRBV7-8 and TRBJ1-1, with D possibly being TRBD1 (5 bases). Between the trimmed V and J ends, which lost 7 bases and 0 bases, there was a span of 15 bases. The CDR3 has 15 residues. Germline lookup yields CDR1 SGHVS and CDR2 FQNEAQ. Based on the CDR3 plus reference TRBV7-8 and TRBJ1-1, the full variable domain is GAGVSQSPRYKVAKRGQDVALRCDPISGHVSLFWYQQALGQGPEFLTYFQNEAQLDKSGLPSDRFFAERPEGSVSTLKIQRTQQEDSAVYLCASTSKAGMNTEAFFGQGTRLTVV.

The genes are TRBV13 and TRBJ1-1; D may be TRBD1 (6 bases). Germline V gives CDR1 PRHDT, CDR2 FYEKMQ (reference sequence). The CDR3 covers 14 residues. Between the trimmed V and J ends, which lost 6 bases and 3 bases, there was a span of 14 bases. The CDR3 DNA reads as TGTGCCAGCAGGCCCAGGGGTGCGGACACTGAAGCTTTCTTT. Protein sequence: CASRPRGADTEAFF.

The sample holds one count of this clone. The chain has TRBV27 and TRBJ1-1; TRBD1 matches 7 bases. Germline V gives CDR1 MNHEY, CDR2 SMNVEV (reference sequence). The CDR3 totals 14 residues. Trimming took 2 bases from V and 0 from J; bases not matched to a gene: 0. This chain's CDR3 is CASSLGQVNTEAFF. The CDR3 nucleotides are TGTGCCAGCAGTTTAGGACAGGTGAACACTGAAGCTTTCTTT.

The rearrangement uses TRBV2 and TRBJ2-2, with D possibly TRBD1 on 6 matching bases. The CDR3 sequence is 12 residues long. Trimming shortened V by 9 bases and J by 2 bases, and 7 bases separated the two germline ends. Germline V lookup: CDR1 SNHLY, CDR2 FYNNEI. The CDR3 reads CARQGNTGELFF. In DNA form, the CDR3 reads TGTGCCAGACAGGGAAACACCGGGGAGCTGTTTTTT.

This chain links TRBV7-2 with TRBJ1-1; D remains ambiguous. Trimming shortened V by 1 base and J by 7 bases, and 16 bases separated the two germline ends. This CDR3 region has 15 residues. The V gene's germline CDR1 is SGHTA and CDR2 FQGNSA. DNA for the CDR3: TGTGCCAGCAGCTTAGGGAGTTTCCGGGCCTATGAAGCTTTCTTT. Amino acids: CASSLGSFRAYEAFF.

V is TRBV25-1 and J is TRBJ2-7; 7 nucleotides match TRBD1. The CDR3 loop spans 14 amino acids. Germline values: CDR1 MGHDK, CDR2 SYGVNS. Trimming at V came to 4 bases and at J to 6 bases, leaving 9 bases not matched to a gene. The CDR3 here is CASSGQTGSFEQYF. DNA for the CDR3: TGTGCCAGCAGTGGTCAGACAGGGAGTTTCGAGCAGTACTTC.

Comments on this clone: The junction departs from the called germline gene at one end, perhaps through a read error. This chain joins TRBV6-5 and TRBJ1-5, with 7 bases fitting TRBD1. The CDR3 runs 14 residues. Germline CDR1 reads MNHEY; CDR2 reads SVGAGI. The CDR3 loop is CASSYSGGKQPQHF. The CDR3 DNA sequence: TGTGCCAGCAGTTACTCAGGGGGCAAGCAGCCCCAGCATTTT.

This clone was seen only once. The chain employs TRBV9 and TRBJ1-5; 7 bases agree with TRBD1. V gave up 4 bases and J gave up 5 bases; unmatched junction bases: 3. The CDR3 loop spans 13 amino acids. Germline assignment: CDR1 SGDLS and CDR2 YYNGEE. CDR3 protein: CASSMGQYQPQHF. Here the CDR3 DNA reads TGTGCCAGCAGCATGGGACAGTATCAGCCCCAGCATTTT.

This clone was observed a handful of times. The V gene is TRBV5-6, the J gene TRBJ1-1; TRBD1 matches at 9 bases. CDR3 length: 14 amino acids. The germline V gene encodes CDR1 SGHDT and CDR2 YYEEEE. The trim removed 3 bases at V and 5 bases at J, leaving 5 bases unmatched. CDR3 amino acids: CASSWGQGWTEAFF. CDR3 sequence (DNA): TGTGCCAGCAGCTGGGGACAGGGTTGGACTGAAGCTTTCTTT.

The chain employs TRBV7-8 and TRBJ1-4; no definite D call. With 3 bases removed from V and 4 bases from J, the gap between germline ends came to 9 bases. Germline V lookup: CDR1 SGHVS, CDR2 FQNEAQ. The CDR3 is 14 amino acids. In DNA form, the CDR3 reads TGTGCCAGCAGCTTCGGCGGCTATAATGAAAAACTGTTTTTT. The encoded protein is CASSFGGYNEKLFF.

In DNA, the CDR3 is TGTGCCAGCAGTTACGGGACAGGGATGACTGAAAAACTGTTTTTT. Amino acid sequence: CASSYGTGMTEKLFF. The chain couples TRBV6-6 to TRBJ1-4; 9 nucleotides align to TRBD1. The germline gives CDR1 MNHNY, CDR2 SVGAGI (reference sequence). Unmatched junction bases numbered 5, after V lost 2 bases and J lost 7 bases. The CDR3 runs to 15 residues.

J is TRBJ1-1 and V is TRBV27; D unclear. In germline, CDR1 is MNHEY, CDR2 SMNVEV (reference sequence). V lost 5 bases to trimming and J lost 12 bases, with 13 bases between them. The CDR3 sequence is 11 residues long. In DNA, the CDR3 is TGTGCCAGCAGTATCCTGGGTGTTACTTTCTTT. Amino acid sequence: CASSILGVTFF.

The chain recombines TRBV14 with TRBJ1-4, with 8 nucleotides matching TRBD1. This CDR3 is 16 amino acids long. V trimming: 4 bases; J trimming: 4 bases; junction bases outside the gene matches: 8. The germline CDR1 and CDR2 sequences are SGHDN and FVKESK. The DNA for the CDR3 is TGTGCCAGCAGCCGGGACGGACAGGGAATTAATGAAAAACTGTTTTTT. The encoded protein is CASSRDGQGINEKLFF.

This clone showed up just once. This sequence joins TRBV5-4 and TRBJ1-6; 9 nucleotides agree with TRBD1. Germline-derived CDR1 and CDR2 are SGHNT and YYREEE (reference sequence). The CDR3 sequence is 16 residues long. Losses at the gene ends were 4 bases for V and 6 bases for J; bases not matched to a gene: 8. The DNA for the CDR3 is TGTGCCAGCAGCCGAGCGATGACAGGGGGTAATTCACCCCTCCACTTT. It is translated as CASSRAMTGGNSPLHF.

The chain carries TRBV19 and TRBJ1-1, with a tentative D call TRBD1 (6 bases). Trimming stripped 3 bases from V and 1 base from J, with 9 bases between. Germline CDR1 and CDR2: LNHDA and SQIVND (reference sequence). The CDR3 runs 14 residues. The CDR3 is CASSMEGGNTEAFF. For the CDR3, the DNA is TGTGCCAGTAGTATGGAGGGGGGGAACACTGAAGCTTTCTTT. The entire variable domain, with the rest obtained from reference TRBV19 and TRBJ1-1, is as follows: DGGITQSPKYLFRKEGQNVTLSCEQNLNHDAMYWYRQDPGQGLRLIYYSQIVNDFQKGDIAEGYSVSREKKESFPLTVTSAQKNPTAFYLCASSMEGGNTEAFFGQGTRLTVV.

This clone has a single count. The J gene is TRBJ2-2, the V gene TRBV11-3, with TRBD2 matching over 14 bases. With 5 bases clipped from V and 6 bases from J, the junction kept 2 bases outside the gene matches. This CDR3 contains 15 residues. Looked up from germline, CDR1 is SGHNT and CDR2 is YENEEA. This CDR3 reads CASSPGLAGAGELFF. The CDR3 nucleotides read TGTGCCAGCAGCCCGGGACTAGCGGGAGCCGGGGAGCTGTTTTTT.

The V and J genes are TRBV15 and TRBJ1-4; D might be TRBD1 (5 bases). Trimming left V 1 base short and J 4 bases short, with 16 bases between. CDR3 length: 17 residues. CDR1 LNHNV and CDR2 YYDKDF come from the germline V gene (reference sequence). The CDR3 loop is CATSRAIGTGINEKLFF. CDR3 sequence (DNA): TGTGCCACCAGCAGAGCAATAGGGACGGGAATTAATGAAAAACTGTTTTTT.

This clone was recorded once. V is TRBV27 and J is TRBJ1-4; D gene unclear. There are 15 residues in the CDR3. CDR1 MNHEY and CDR2 SMNVEV come from the germline V gene (reference sequence). V shed 5 bases and J shed 8 bases, with 18 bases lying between them. Here the CDR3 reads CASSTRLREEEKLFF. CDR3 sequence (DNA): TGTGCCAGCAGTACAAGACTGAGGGAGGAGGAAAAACTGTTTTTT.